Below are 27 T cell receptor beta chains sequenced from a single sample in a study of beta chain features in type 1 diabetes. These receptors' targets are unknown. The study reverse transcribed the entire isolated RNA, so it sequenced expressed TCRB transcripts. TCRdb's table, derived via immunoSEQ multiplex PCR, lists solely in-frame clones and lacks some. The sample lists 130,000 or so clones, approximately 15% occurring once. Points from the study as a whole: Shorter TCRB CDR3s, moderately but significantly so, were found in Type 1 diabetes patients in all four CD4+ subsets.

Sequenced sample: central memory CD4+ T cells from blood. Source of these receptors: a man aged 18 to 29 with type 1 diabetes.

Relative to its sample, this clone is medium-sized (0.01 to 0.1%). This sequence joins TRBV30 and TRBJ2-1; maybe TRBD2 (5 bases). Trimming stripped 5 bases from V and 7 bases from J, with 15 bases between. The germline V gene encodes CDR1 GTSNPN and CDR2 SVGIG (reference sequence). CDR3 length: 13 residues. The CDR3 loop reads CAWDRTPENEQFF. As DNA, the CDR3 is TGTGCCTGGGACCGGACTCCTGAGAATGAGCAGTTCTTC.

This clone occurred many times. As DNA, the CDR3 is TGCGCCAGCAGCCAAGACAAACGAAGACTAGCGGGAGTCAATGAGCAGTTCTTC. It encodes CASSQDKRRLAGVNEQFF. The rearrangement uses TRBV4-1 and TRBJ2-1; 12 bases map to TRBD2. V shed 0 bases, J shed 6 bases, and the junction held 9 bases outside the gene matches. This CDR3 comprises 18 residues. Per germline, CDR1 MGHRA and CDR2 YSYEKL.

This chain connects TRBV5-6 to TRBJ2-7; TRBD2 might be the D (6 bases). CDR1 and CDR2 (germline): SGHDT, YYEEEE. Trimming cost V 2 bases and J 3 bases, with 9 bases left between them. This CDR3 comprises 13 residues. This CDR3 reads CASSLMTSYEQYF. CDR3 nucleotide sequence: TGTGCCAGCAGCTTAATGACTAGCTACGAGCAGTACTTC.

The CDR3 protein is CAWDPLGAVTSGANVLTF. The CDR3 DNA reads TGTGCCTGGGATCCCCTCGGGGCAGTTACCTCTGGGGCCAACGTCCTGACTTTC. The chain uses TRBV30 and TRBJ2-6; D tentatively reads TRBD1 or TRBD2 (5 bases each). V was shortened by 5 bases and J by 0 bases, with 20 bases between the two germline ends. This CDR3 region has 18 residues. CDR1 and CDR2 (germline): GTSNPN, SVGIG (reference sequence). The full variable domain, completed using reference TRBV30 and TRBJ2-6, is SQTIHQWPATLVQPVGSPLSLECTVEGTSNPNLYWYRQAAGRGLQLLFYSVGIGQISSEVPQNLSASRPQDRQFILSSKKLLLSDSGFYLCAWDPLGAVTSGANVLTFGAGSRLTVL.

This clone appeared a few times. Here the CDR3 reads CASAPDSTSGNTIYF. The CDR3 DNA reads as TGCGCCAGCGCTCCGGACAGCACCTCTGGAAACACCATATATTTT. The V and J genes are TRBV10-2 and TRBJ1-3, with D possibly being TRBD1 (6 bases). Germline-derived CDR1 and CDR2 are WSHSY and SAAADI. Trimming took 8 bases from V and 0 from J, leaving 14 bases between them. The CDR3 length is 15 residues.

This clone has just a few counts. The V gene is TRBV7-9, the J gene TRBJ2-1, with D maybe TRBD2 (5 bases). Germline CDR1 SEHNR, CDR2 FQNEAQ (reference sequence). The V end lost 3 bases, the J end lost 8 bases, and 17 bases lay between the germline ends. The CDR3 totals 15 residues. CDR3 residues: CASSFPTKGVYEQFF. CDR3 coding DNA: TGTGCCAGCAGCTTCCCGACCAAGGGAGTCTATGAGCAGTTCTTC.

V gene TRBV7-2 combines with J gene TRBJ1-2; D is uncertain. Germline V gene lookup returns CDR1 SGHTA and CDR2 FQGNSA. Trimming removed 2 bases from V and 0 bases from J, with 10 bases in between. The CDR3 extends over 15 amino acids. The CDR3 bases are TGTGCCAGCAGCTTATCGACCAACACTAACTATGGCTACACCTTC. Translating gives CASSLSTNTNYGYTF.

The chain recombines TRBV9 with TRBJ1-1; D not certain. The CDR3 is 16 residues long. V lost 1 base and J 3 bases, leaving 16 bases between the germline ends. The germline gives CDR1 SGDLS, CDR2 YYNGEE. CDR3 coding DNA: TGTGCCAGCAGCGTAACCCTGTATGGGAGGGACACTGAAGCTTTCTTT. As protein: CASSVTLYGRDTEAFF.

This clone has only a few counts. The rearrangement links TRBV7-3 to TRBJ2-3; 7 bases are shared with TRBD2. V shed 4 bases and J 6 bases; nucleotides not matched to a gene: 7. This CDR3 has 14 residues. Per germline, CDR1 SGHTA and CDR2 FQGTGA. CDR3: CASSYGLGRDTQYF. Here the CDR3 DNA reads TGTGCCAGCAGCTATGGACTAGGGCGCGATACGCAGTATTTT.

The genes are TRBV18 and TRBJ1-1, with 9 bases matching TRBD1. CDR1 is KGHSH and CDR2 is LQKENI in the germline V gene. This CDR3 contains 16 residues. Germline trimming cut 0 bases from V and 8 bases from J; bases unmatched to any gene: 10. CDR3 sequence reads: CASSPPSSGQGKEAFF. The DNA of the CDR3 is TGTGCCAGCTCACCACCCTCGTCGGGACAGGGAAAAGAAGCTTTCTTT.

J is TRBJ2-2 and V is TRBV14; no firm D call. Trimming pared 4 bases from V and 6 bases from J, leaving 9 bases between. The CDR3 runs to 13 residues. Germline V gene data show CDR1 as SGHDN and CDR2 as FVKESK. CDR3 nucleotide sequence: TGTGCCAGCAGCCTTTCTTCGGCCGGGGAGCTGTTTTTT. Residues: CASSLSSAGELFF.

The J gene is TRBJ2-7, the V gene TRBV6-5, with unresolved D. The CDR3 is 15 amino acids. V was trimmed by 6 bases and J by 7 bases, leaving 22 bases between them. Germline V gene sequence: CDR1 MNHEY, CDR2 SVGAGI. In DNA, the CDR3 is TGTGCCAGCAGCTCTGACCCGACAACCTCTACGGAGCAGTACTTC. Translating gives CASSSDPTTSTEQYF.

The genes are TRBV30 and TRBJ2-3; 8 bases fit TRBD2. CDR1 is GTSNPN and CDR2 is SVGIG in the germline V gene (reference sequence). The ends lost 2 bases at V and 1 base at J; junction bases unmatched: 8. The CDR3 spans 16 residues. This CDR3 is CAWSPGGGRGTDTQYF. The CDR3 bases are TGTGCCTGGAGTCCCGGGGGGGGTCGAGGCACAGATACGCAGTATTTT.

The chain couples TRBV30 to TRBJ2-2, with TRBD2 matching over 9 bases. This CDR3 contains 14 residues. Germline values: CDR1 GTSNPN, CDR2 SVGIG (reference sequence). Trimming took 4 bases from V and 6 from J; bases not matched to a gene: 6. CDR3 sequence (DNA): TGTGCCTGGACTCTAGCGGGGTCGGCCGGGGAGCTGTTTTTT. It codes for CAWTLAGSAGELFF. Using reference TRBV30 and TRBJ2-2 for the parts outside the CDR3, the full variable domain is SQTIHQWPATLVQPVGSPLSLECTVEGTSNPNLYWYRQAAGRGLQLLFYSVGIGQISSEVPQNLSASRPQDRQFILSSKKLLLSDSGFYLCAWTLAGSAGELFFGEGSRLTVL.

At least ten counts were recorded for this clone. V and J are TRBV7-9 and TRBJ1-2, with D possibly matching TRBD1 (5 bases). CDR1 and CDR2 from the germline V gene are SEHNR and FQNEAQ (reference sequence). CDR3 length: 15 residues. V was clipped by 3 bases and J by 2 bases, with 13 bases between them. The chain's CDR3 is CASSLGRRQNYGYTF. In DNA form, the CDR3 reads TGTGCCAGCAGCTTGGGTAGGCGACAGAACTATGGCTACACCTTC.

This chain uses TRBV5-6 with TRBJ2-4; TRBD2 matches at 7 bases. CDR3 size: 16 residues. Germline V gene data show CDR1 as SGHDT and CDR2 as YYEEEE. With 4 bases clipped from V and 1 base from J, the junction kept 8 bases outside the gene matches. CDR3 residues: CASSPAGEGAKNIQYF. The CDR3 nucleotides read TGTGCCAGCAGCCCCGCGGGGGAGGGGGCCAAAAACATTCAGTACTTC.

The genes are TRBV6-5 and TRBJ1-5; possibly TRBD1 for D (6 bases). Looked up from germline, CDR1 is MNHEY and CDR2 is SVGAGI. Trimming removed 2 bases from V and 5 bases from J, with 10 bases in between. This CDR3 has 14 residues. The CDR3 DNA reads as TGTGCCAGCAGTTACGATCAGGGGTATCAGCCCCAGCATTTT. Its translation: CASSYDQGYQPQHF.

The J gene is TRBJ2-7, the V gene TRBV29-1, with TRBD1 identical over 9 bases. The CDR3 is 14 residues long. After removal of 5 bases from V and 5 bases from J, the junction contained 10 bases not matched to a gene. Germline lookup yields CDR1 SQVTM and CDR2 ANQGSEA. Here the CDR3 reads CSVLDRGILHEQYF. DNA of the CDR3: TGCAGCGTTCTGGACAGGGGAATACTCCACGAGCAGTACTTC.

CDR3 nucleotides: TGTGCCAGCATAGGTAGCTCCTACAATGAGCAGTTCTTC. Translation gives CASIGSSYNEQFF. The chain combines TRBV2 with TRBJ2-1; D ambiguous. Germline loops: CDR1 SNHLY, CDR2 FYNNEI. Trimming left V 7 bases short and J 0 bases short, with 7 bases between. This CDR3 is 13 amino acids long.

The rearrangement links TRBV5-1 to TRBJ2-1; D tentatively fits TRBD1 or TRBD2 (5 bases each). The CDR3 has 15 amino acids. With 1 base removed from V and 8 bases from J, the gap between germline ends came to 16 bases. Germline assignment: CDR1 SGHRS and CDR2 YFSETQ. As DNA, the CDR3 is TGCGCCAGCAGCTTGCCCCGGGGAGCACAGGATGAGCAGTTCTTC. The encoded protein is CASSLPRGAQDEQFF. Looking up the rest from reference TRBV5-1 and TRBJ2-1 gives the full variable domain: KAGVTQTPRYLIKTRGQQVTLSCSPISGHRSVSWYQQTPGQGLQFLFEYFSETQRNKGNFPGRFSGRQFSNSRSEMNVSTLELGDSALYLCASSLPRGAQDEQFFGPGTRLTVL.

This chain's CDR3 is CATSRGARSGSLSEQYF. Written as DNA, the CDR3 is TGTGCCACCAGCAGAGGGGCCCGGAGCGGGAGCCTCTCGGAGCAGTACTTC. V gene TRBV15 combines with J gene TRBJ2-7; 8 nucleotides match TRBD2. The CDR3 spans 17 residues. The germline CDR1 and CDR2 sequences are LNHNV and YYDKDF (reference sequence). V was clipped by 1 base and J by 7 bases; unmatched bases: 15.

This clone came up many times. Written as DNA, the CDR3 is TGTGCCAGCAGCGACCGCCAGGGAGACGATGGAAATGAGCAGTTCTTC. It codes for CASSDRQGDDGNEQFF. The chain uses TRBV9 and TRBJ2-1; D is perhaps TRBD1 or TRBD2 (5 bases each). CDR3 size: 16 residues. Trimming pared 3 bases from V and 7 bases from J, leaving 20 bases between. Germline-derived CDR1 and CDR2 are SGDLS and YYNGEE.

The chain has TRBV10-3 and TRBJ1-2; the match to TRBD1 covers 10 bases. V shed 6 bases and J 10 bases; nucleotides not matched to a gene: 5. Germline CDR1 is ENHRY and CDR2 is SYGVKD. The CDR3 has 12 residues. The chain's CDR3 is CAIRGTGDDYTF. CDR3 DNA: TGTGCCATCAGAGGGACAGGGGATGACTACACCTTC.

J is TRBJ1-2 and V is TRBV28; 7 positions agree with TRBD1. The CDR3 runs 15 residues. Germline V gives CDR1 MDHEN, CDR2 SYDVKM. The V and J ends lost 3 bases and 5 bases, in that order; junction bases with no gene match: 9. The CDR3 loop reads CASSFYKGQSYGYTF. Written as DNA, the CDR3 is TGTGCCAGCAGTTTCTATAAGGGACAGTCTTATGGCTACACCTTC.

This clone was recorded a few times. The chain couples TRBV30 to TRBJ1-4; no definite D call. Per the germline V gene, CDR1 is GTSNPN and CDR2 is SVGIG (reference sequence). V lost 3 bases and J lost 10, with 21 bases in between. The CDR3 sequence is 15 residues long. CDR3 DNA sequence: TGTGCCTGGAGCTCCTTGACCCCGGCGATGGGAAAACTGTTTTTT. Translating it yields CAWSSLTPAMGKLFF.

The chain uses TRBV7-2 and TRBJ2-1; D gene unclear. CDR1 and CDR2 from the germline V gene are SGHTA and FQGNSA. This CDR3 contains 14 residues. V was trimmed by 1 base and J by 4 bases, leaving 8 bases between them. DNA of the CDR3: TGTGCCAGCAGCTTAGTAATGGCGTACAATGAGCAGTTCTTC. Its protein is CASSLVMAYNEQFF.

This sequence joins TRBV10-2 and TRBJ2-2, with 8 bases that match TRBD2. Germline assignment: CDR1 WSHSY and CDR2 SAAADI. This CDR3 contains 15 residues. The J segment lost 3 bases and the V segment lost 6 bases, leaving 6 bases of the junction unmatched. CDR3 loop: CASRGTRGYTGELFF. The CDR3 DNA sequence: TGCGCCAGCAGGGGGACTAGGGGCTACACCGGGGAGCTGTTTTTT.